The rows below give T cell receptor beta chains drawn from one sample of a study of spatial heterogeneity in lung cancer. TCRdb reprocessed the 5' RACE reads with MiXCR, giving one entry per CDR3 protein. Of more than 25,000 distinct CDR3 sequences listed, about 5.2% were seen once; the top ten hold 20% to 30%. The sample in question was PBMCs, obtained at follow-up. These receptor sequences come from a female donor with early-stage non-small cell lung cancer. Each CDR3 is given with its conserved first and last residue. The D gene is left open where the match is weak. Only part of the rows carry a size: once, few, many, or a class if the clone is expanded.

CDR3aa: CSATGTSGAGHEQFF; CDR3nt: TGCAGTGCAACCGGGACTAGCGGGGCGGGGCATGAGCAGTTCTTC; abundance: many; j_gene: TRBJ2-1; d_gene: TRBD2; v_gene: TRBV20-1
CDR3aa: CASSRDHRTDTQYF; CDR3nt: TGCGCCAGCAGCAGGGACCACCGCACAGATACGCAGTATTTT; abundance: medium-sized; j_gene: TRBJ2-3; d_gene: NA; v_gene: TRBV4-3
CDR3aa: CASSLGTKETQYF; CDR3nt: TGTGCCAGCAGCCTAGGGACGAAAGAGACCCAGTACTTC; abundance: many; j_gene: TRBJ2-5; d_gene: NA; v_gene: TRBV12-3/TRBV12-4
CDR3aa: CASSQGQLAKDNEQFF; CDR3nt: TGTGCCAGCAGCCAAGGCCAACTAGCCAAAGACAATGAGCAGTTCTTC; abundance: NA; j_gene: TRBJ2-1; d_gene: NA; v_gene: TRBV3-1
CDR3aa: CASNSGANEQFF; CDR3nt: TGTGCCAGCAATAGCGGGGCCAATGAGCAGTTCTTC; abundance: many; j_gene: TRBJ2-1; d_gene: TRBD2; v_gene: TRBV2
CDR3aa: CASSQSPETQYF; CDR3nt: TGTGCCAGCAGCCAGTCCCCAGAGACCCAGTACTTC; abundance: medium-sized; j_gene: TRBJ2-5; d_gene: NA; v_gene: TRBV7-2
CDR3aa: CASSLGVGSITYEQYF; CDR3nt: TGTGCCAGCAGCTTAGGGGTCGGGAGTATCACCTACGAGCAGTACTTC; abundance: many; j_gene: TRBJ2-7; d_gene: NA; v_gene: TRBV7-2
CDR3aa: CASSSNLGLLYEQYF; CDR3nt: TGTGCCAGCAGCTCTAACCTCGGACTGCTCTACGAGCAGTACTTC; abundance: many; j_gene: TRBJ2-7; d_gene: NA; v_gene: TRBV9
CDR3aa: CASKEPGNEKLFF; CDR3nt: TGTGCCAGCAAGGAGCCGGGAAATGAAAAACTGTTTTTT; abundance: many; j_gene: TRBJ1-4; d_gene: NA; v_gene: TRBV25-1
CDR3aa: CSVPVIPNTNEQFF; CDR3nt: TGCAGCGTGCCCGTGATCCCGAATACCAATGAGCAGTTCTTC; abundance: many; j_gene: TRBJ2-1; d_gene: NA; v_gene: TRBV29-1
CDR3aa: CSARGGLAGRDTQYF; CDR3nt: TGCAGTGCTAGAGGGGGGCTAGCGGGTCGAGATACGCAGTATTTT; abundance: many; j_gene: TRBJ2-3; d_gene: TRBD2; v_gene: TRBV20-1
CDR3aa: CASSPFGASGRYEQYF; CDR3nt: TGTGCCAGCAGCCCCTTCGGGGCTAGCGGGAGGTACGAGCAGTACTTC; abundance: medium-sized; j_gene: TRBJ2-7; d_gene: TRBD2; v_gene: TRBV3-1
CDR3aa: CASSYSRGRGSDTQYF; CDR3nt: TGTGCCAGCAGTTACTCCAGGGGGCGCGGATCTGATACGCAGTATTTT; abundance: many; j_gene: TRBJ2-3; d_gene: TRBD1; v_gene: TRBV6-5
CDR3aa: CASSLAGRGFSSYNEQFF; CDR3nt: TGTGCCAGCAGCTTAGCGGGGAGGGGCTTTAGCTCCTACAATGAGCAGTTCTTC; abundance: many; j_gene: TRBJ2-1; d_gene: TRBD2; v_gene: TRBV7-2
CDR3aa: CAISSDGTYEQYF; CDR3nt: TGTGCCATCAGTTCGGACGGAACCTACGAGCAGTACTTC; abundance: many; j_gene: TRBJ2-7; d_gene: NA; v_gene: TRBV10-3
CDR3aa: CASSGTDYNSPLHF; CDR3nt: TGTGCCAGCAGTGGGACGGATTATAATTCACCCCTCCACTTT; abundance: many; j_gene: TRBJ1-6; d_gene: NA; v_gene: TRBV6-1
CDR3aa: CASSLTWQETQYF; CDR3nt: TGTGCCAGCAGCTTAACATGGCAAGAGACCCAGTACTTC; abundance: many; j_gene: TRBJ2-5; d_gene: NA; v_gene: TRBV7-3
CDR3aa: CASSLIGSGNTIYF; CDR3nt: TGTGCCAGCAGCTTAATTGGGTCTGGAAACACCATATATTTT; abundance: many; j_gene: TRBJ1-3; d_gene: NA; v_gene: TRBV7-2
CDR3aa: CASSPDTNYGYTF; CDR3nt: TGTGCCAGCAGTCCCGACACAAACTATGGCTACACCTTC; abundance: NA; j_gene: TRBJ1-2; d_gene: NA; v_gene: TRBV7-2
CDR3aa: CASGPRQGSYEQYF; CDR3nt: TGTGCCAGCGGCCCCCGGCAGGGCTCCTACGAGCAGTACTTC; abundance: many; j_gene: TRBJ2-7; d_gene: NA; v_gene: TRBV7-2
CDR3aa: CASSHEGQPQHF; CDR3nt: TGTGCCAGCAGCCATGAGGGGCAGCCCCAGCATTTT; abundance: many; j_gene: TRBJ1-5; d_gene: NA; v_gene: TRBV3-1
CDR3aa: CASSFSQNEQFF; CDR3nt: TGTGCCAGCAGCTTTAGTCAGAATGAGCAGTTCTTC; abundance: NA; j_gene: TRBJ2-1; d_gene: NA; v_gene: TRBV7-2
CDR3aa: CASSLTGRTTEAFF; CDR3nt: TGTGCCAGCAGTCTTACCGGTAGGACCACTGAAGCTTTCTTT; abundance: many; j_gene: TRBJ1-1; d_gene: NA; v_gene: TRBV28
CDR3aa: CASRSPGTGLSYEQYF; CDR3nt: TGTGCCAGCAGATCGCCCGGGACAGGGCTCTCCTACGAGCAGTACTTC; abundance: many; j_gene: TRBJ2-7; d_gene: TRBD1; v_gene: TRBV6-2/TRBV6-3
CDR3aa: CASSPRLADNEQFF; CDR3nt: TGTGCCAGCAGCCCTCGGTTAGCCGACAATGAGCAGTTCTTC; abundance: NA; j_gene: TRBJ2-1; d_gene: NA; v_gene: TRBV7-2
CDR3aa: CASSLDGAGMNTEAFF; CDR3nt: TGCGCCAGCAGCTTGGATGGGGCAGGGATGAACACTGAAGCTTTCTTT; abundance: many; j_gene: TRBJ1-1; d_gene: NA; v_gene: TRBV5-1
CDR3aa: CASSQVKNSPLHF; CDR3nt: TGTGCCAGCAGCCAGGTCAAAAATTCACCCCTCCACTTT; abundance: NA; j_gene: TRBJ1-6; d_gene: NA; v_gene: TRBV3-1
CDR3aa: CSVVAASYEQYF; CDR3nt: TGCAGCGTTGTGGCCGCTTCCTACGAGCAGTACTTC; abundance: many; j_gene: TRBJ2-7; d_gene: NA; v_gene: TRBV29-1
CDR3aa: CASSSTGDETQYF; CDR3nt: TGCGCCAGCAGTTCCACAGGGGATGAGACCCAGTACTTC; abundance: many; j_gene: TRBJ2-5; d_gene: TRBD1; v_gene: TRBV5-1
CDR3aa: CSVESGNYGYTF; CDR3nt: TGCAGCGTTGAAAGTGGGAACTATGGCTACACCTTC; abundance: many; j_gene: TRBJ1-2; d_gene: NA; v_gene: TRBV29-1
CDR3aa: CASSYRADGAGELFF; CDR3nt: TGTGCCAGCAGTTACCGGGCCGATGGTGCCGGGGAGCTGTTTTTT; abundance: few; j_gene: TRBJ2-2; d_gene: NA; v_gene: TRBV6-5